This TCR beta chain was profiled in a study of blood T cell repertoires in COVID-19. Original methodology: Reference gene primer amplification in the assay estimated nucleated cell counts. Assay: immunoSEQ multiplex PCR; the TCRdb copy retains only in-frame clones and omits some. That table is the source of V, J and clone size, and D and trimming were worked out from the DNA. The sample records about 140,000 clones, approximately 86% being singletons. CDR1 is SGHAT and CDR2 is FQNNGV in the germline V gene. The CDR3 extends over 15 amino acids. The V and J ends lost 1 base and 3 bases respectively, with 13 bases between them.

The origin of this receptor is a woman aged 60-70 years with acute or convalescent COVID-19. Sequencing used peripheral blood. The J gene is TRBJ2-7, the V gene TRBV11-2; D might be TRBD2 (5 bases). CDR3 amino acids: CASSLGGSPNYEQYF. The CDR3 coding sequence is TGTGCCAGCAGCTTAGGAGGGTCGCCAAACTACGAGCAGTACTTC. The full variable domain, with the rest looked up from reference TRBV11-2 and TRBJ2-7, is EAGVAQSPRYKIIEKRQSVAFWCNPISGHATLYWYQQILGQGPKLLIQFQNNGVVDDSQLPKDRFSAERLKGVDSTLKIQPAKLEDSAVYLCASSLGGSPNYEQYFGPGTRLTVT.